This is a list of T cell receptor beta chains from one sample in a study of blood T cell repertoires in COVID-19. Data came from immunoSEQ multiplex PCR; TCRdb stores just in-frame clones and leaves some out. Of 45,000 to 65,000 clones in the sample, 87% are singletons; the top ten hold about a tenth. The sample was peripheral blood. All receptors come from a human donor with acute or convalescent COVID-19. The donor label of this sample is uncertain. Each CDR3 is given with its conserved first and last residue. D genes are given only for firm matches. The listing skips clone size in some rows; elsewhere it reads once, few, many or a size class.

>-|TRBJ2-7|TRBV20-1|-
CSASATGGGEQYF
TGCAGTGCTAGTGCTACAGGGGGGGGCGAGCAGTACTTC
>-|TRBJ2-7|TRBV11-3|-
CASSLDAEYEQYF
TGTGCCAGCAGCTTAGATGCGGAATACGAGCAGTACTTC
>-|TRBJ1-3|TRBV19|-
CASSAAGSGNTIYF
TGTGCCAGTAGTGCGGCCGGCTCTGGAAACACCATATATTTT
>-|TRBJ2-1|TRBV5-1|-
CASSYDRAYNEQFF
TGCGCCAGCAGCTACGACAGAGCCTACAATGAGCAGTTCTTC
>-|TRBJ1-6|TRBV6-4|TRBD1
CASSTGGQESPLHF
TGTGCCAGCTCAACAGGGGGTCAAGAGTCACCCCTCCACTTT
>-|TRBJ1-1|TRBV5-4|TRBD1
CASSVQGVSRAEAFF
TGTGCCAGCAGCGTACAGGGGGTAAGTCGTGCTGAAGCTTTCTTT
>-|TRBJ1-2|TRBV27|TRBD1
CASSLIRGRGYGYTF
TGTGCCAGCAGTTTAATCAGGGGGCGTGGGTATGGCTACACCTTC
>-|TRBJ1-6|TRBV19|-
CASSKRGGSGNNSPLHF
TGTGCCAGTAGTAAGAGGGGGGGATCGGGAAATAATTCACCCCTCCACTTT
>-|TRBJ1-1|TRBV30|-
CAWRDNLNTEAFF
TGTGCCTGGAGAGACAACTTGAACACTGAAGCTTTCTTT
>-|TRBJ1-1|TRBV18|-
CASSPEGNTEAFF
TGTGCCAGCTCACCCGAGGGTAACACTGAAGCTTTCTTT
>-|TRBJ2-1|TRBV2|-
CASSELVGGYEQFF
TGTGCCAGCAGTGAGTTGGTCGGGGGATATGAGCAGTTCTTC
>-|TRBJ1-3|TRBV19|-
CASRRQGPGNTIYF
TGTGCCAGTCGCCGGCAGGGGCCTGGAAACACCATATATTTT
>-|TRBJ2-1|TRBV15|TRBD1
CATSQDRGAYNEQFF
TGTGCCACCAGCCAGGACAGGGGAGCCTACAATGAGCAGTTCTTC
>-|TRBJ2-7|TRBV4-2|TRBD2
CASSHQWTSGSLHEQYF
TGTGCCAGCAGCCACCAATGGACTAGCGGGAGTCTCCACGAGCAGTACTTC
>-|TRBJ1-4|TRBV7-9|-
CASSLALTNEKLFF
TGTGCCAGCAGCTTAGCACTGACAAATGAAAAACTGTTTTTT
>-|TRBJ1-3|TRBV19|-
CASSMVAGGLNTIYF
TGTGCCAGTAGTATGGTGGCGGGGGGCCTGAACACCATATATTTT
>-|TRBJ1-2|TRBV19|TRBD1
CASSKGARYGYTF
TGTGCCAGTAGTAAGGGGGCAAGATATGGCTACACCTTC
>once|TRBJ1-4|TRBV2|-
CASRLTENNEKLFF
TGTGCCAGCAGGCTGACAGAGAATAATGAAAAACTGTTTTTT
>-|TRBJ1-2|TRBV7-2|-
CASSLGRGDGYTF
TGTGCCAGCAGCTTAGGTCGGGGGGATGGCTACACCTTC
>-|TRBJ2-5|TRBV27|TRBD2
CASSFSGRAEETQYF
TGTGCCAGCAGTTTTAGCGGGAGAGCGGAAGAGACCCAGTACTTC
>once|TRBJ1-2|TRBV28|TRBD1
CASRPSDKGGRGYTF
TGTGCCAGCAGACCCTCTGATAAAGGGGGCCGCGGCTACACCTTC
>-|TRBJ1-2|TRBV2|TRBD1
CASSESWDRTDGYTF
TGTGCCAGCAGTGAATCTTGGGACAGGACTGACGGCTACACCTTC
>-|TRBJ2-5|TRBV2|TRBD1
CASSEAAGGRETQYF
TGTGCCAGCAGTGAAGCGGCAGGGGGCAGGGAGACCCAGTACTTC
>-|TRBJ1-2|TRBV27|-
CASRSALTFGYTF
TGTGCCAGCAGATCAGCGTTGACCTTCGGCTACACCTTC